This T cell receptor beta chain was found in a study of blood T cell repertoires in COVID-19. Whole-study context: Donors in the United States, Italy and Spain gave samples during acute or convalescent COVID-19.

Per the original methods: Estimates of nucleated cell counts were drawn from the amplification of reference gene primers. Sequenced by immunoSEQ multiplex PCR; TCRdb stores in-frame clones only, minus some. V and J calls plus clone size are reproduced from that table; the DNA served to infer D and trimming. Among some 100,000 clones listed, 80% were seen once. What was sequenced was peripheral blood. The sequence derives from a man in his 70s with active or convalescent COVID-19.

This CDR3 is CASSLQGGYGYTF. CDR3 DNA: TGTGCCAGCAGCCTACAGGGGGGCTATGGCTACACCTTC. The chain is built from TRBV25-1 and TRBJ1-2; 8 bases match TRBD1. The CDR3 contains 13 residues. CDR1 is MGHDK, CDR2 SYGVNS, per germline. The V gene end was trimmed by 6 bases and the J gene end by 4 bases; junction bases not matched to a gene: 4.